The present entry profiles one TCR beta chain with its context. What it recognizes is unknown. The sample comes from a study of cytomegalovirus exposure and HLA in healthy donors. Background on the study: Earlier work reported roughly 120 million unique TCR beta sequences from about 180 million T cells. Points from the study as a whole: Segments of the TCR beta V type were, in most cases, productive about 87% or about 30% of the time in an earlier analysis.

With 60 Vbeta and 13 Jbeta primers, the PCR was carried out. Per the original methods: Unique TCR beta chains totaled 80 million to 100 million in a later count, with about 11 million of them shared. The assay was immunoSEQ multiplex PCR, and TCRdb's table has in-frame clones only and misses some. V and J calls and clone size come straight from that table; D and trimming were deduced from the DNA. The table lists some 150,000 clones, almost 85% of them singletons. Germline V gives CDR1 MNHEY, CDR2 SMNVEV (reference sequence). This CDR3 has 15 amino acids. Unmatched junction bases numbered 4, after V lost 2 bases and J lost 4 bases.

Sequences were obtained from PBMCs. The sequence was obtained from a man aged 25 to 45 in good health and CMV-seropositive. The rearrangement uses TRBV27 and TRBJ2-7; 11 bases are shared with TRBD2. DNA for the CDR3: TGTGCCAGCAGTTTAGGTAGCGGGAGGGCGTACGAGCAGTACTTC. It is translated as CASSLGSGRAYEQYF.